This T cell receptor (beta chain) was sequenced during a study of CD8+CD57+ T cells in acquired aplastic anemia. For the study at large: Sorted CD4+ and CD8+ cells gave an average of 3.2 ug of DNA.

Sequencing was done on patients that had shown CD8+CD57+ cell expansion by flow cytometry. Patients had not yet gotten any therapy when their blood was taken for sampling. CDR3 and TCR beta VDJ profiling relied on a genomic DNA template. TCRdb re-derived calls from the reads in MiXCR, one entry per CDR3 protein. The sample records 310,000 or so distinct CDR3 sequences, approximately 58% being singletons. There are a few counts of this clonotype. The V end was cut by 4 bases, the J end by 3 bases, with 13 bases between. CDR1 and CDR2 from the germline V gene are SNHLY and FYNNEI. The CDR3 has 15 residues.

This clonotype was obtained from a human donor with aplastic anemia. V is TRBV2 and J is TRBJ1-3; D remains unclear. The sample comprised sorted CD4+, CD8+, or CD8+CD57+ T cells (not recorded which) from PBMCs. Here the CDR3 reads CASSGPADIGNTIYF. CDR3 sequence (DNA): TGTGCCAGCAGTGGTCCAGCCGATATTGGAAACACCATATATTTT.